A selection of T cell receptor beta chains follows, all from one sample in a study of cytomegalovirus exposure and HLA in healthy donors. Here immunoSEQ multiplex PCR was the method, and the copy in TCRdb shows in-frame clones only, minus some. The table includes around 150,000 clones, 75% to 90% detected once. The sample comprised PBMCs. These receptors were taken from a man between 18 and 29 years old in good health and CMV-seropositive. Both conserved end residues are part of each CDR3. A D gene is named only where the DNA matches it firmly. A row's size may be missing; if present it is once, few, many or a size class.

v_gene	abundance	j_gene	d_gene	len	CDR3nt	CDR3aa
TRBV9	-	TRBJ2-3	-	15	TGTGCCAGCAGCGTAGTGGGACACAACACAGATACGCAGTATTTT	CASSVVGHNTDTQYF
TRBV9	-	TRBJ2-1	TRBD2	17	TGTGCCAGCAGCGTAGAGCCCCTAGCGGGGGGATTAGATGAGCAGTTCTTC	CASSVEPLAGGLDEQFF
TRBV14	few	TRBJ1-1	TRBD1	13	TGTGCCAGCACCGACAGGGATGGCACTGAAGCTTTCTTT	CASTDRDGTEAFF
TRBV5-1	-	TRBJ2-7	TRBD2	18	TGCGCCAGCAGCCCGGGACTAGCGGGGGGGACGGGGCCCTACGAGCAGTACTTC	CASSPGLAGGTGPYEQYF
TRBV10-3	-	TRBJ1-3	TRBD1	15	TGTGCCAGCCGGGACAGGGGGTTCTCTGGAAACACCATATATTTT	CASRDRGFSGNTIYF
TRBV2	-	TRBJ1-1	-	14	TGTGCCAGCAGTGTTGGCTCAAAGAACACTGAAGCTTTCTTT	CASSVGSKNTEAFF
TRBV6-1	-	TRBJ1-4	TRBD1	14	TGTGCCAGCAGCGGGACAGCTGGTAATGAAAAACTGTTTTTT	CASSGTAGNEKLFF
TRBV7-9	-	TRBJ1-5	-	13	TGTTCCAGCAGCCCTACAGGCCATCAGCCCCAGCATTTT	CSSSPTGHQPQHF
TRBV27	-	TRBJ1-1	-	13	TGTGCCAGCAGTTTAGCAACAGGGATTGAAGCTTTCTTT	CASSLATGIEAFF
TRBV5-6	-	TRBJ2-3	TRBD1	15	TGTGCCAGCAGCTTGACGGGGACAGCCACAGATACGCAGTATTTT	CASSLTGTATDTQYF
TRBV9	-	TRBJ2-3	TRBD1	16	TGTGCCAGCAGCGTAGTATCAGGGGGAAGATTAGATACGCAGTATTTT	CASSVVSGGRLDTQYF
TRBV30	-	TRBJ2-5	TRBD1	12	TGTGCCTGGAATACAGGGGTGGAGACCCAGTACTTC	CAWNTGVETQYF
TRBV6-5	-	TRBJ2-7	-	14	TGTGCCAGCAGTGAAAGACTATCTGAGGACGAGCAGTACTTC	CASSERLSEDEQYF
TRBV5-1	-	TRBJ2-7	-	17	TGCGCCAGCAGCCCAGGGACGTTGGGGGCCGGGCTGGACGAGCAGTACTTC	CASSPGTLGAGLDEQYF
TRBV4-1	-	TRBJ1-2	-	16	TGCGCCAGCAGCCAAGAGTCCAGTGGCAGGTCCTATGGCTACACCTTC	CASSQESSGRSYGYTF
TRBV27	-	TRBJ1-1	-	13	TGTGCCAGCAGTTTAAATGTAGGGGCGAAGGGTTTCTTT	CASSLNVGAKGFF
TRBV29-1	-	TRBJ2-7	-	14	TGCAGCGTTGAAGGGGGAGTTCTGGGGGCCGAGCAGTACTTC	CSVEGGVLGAEQYF
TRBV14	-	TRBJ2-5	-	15	TGTGCCAGCAGCCAACTAGCCGGCACACAAGAGACCCAGTACTTC	CASSQLAGTQETQYF
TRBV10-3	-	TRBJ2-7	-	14	TGTGCCATCAGCGTGACAGGACCCCCGAGAGAGCAGTACTTC	CAISVTGPPREQYF
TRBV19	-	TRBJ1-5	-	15	TGTGCCAGTAGTGATACAGGGTCGGGCAATCAGCCCCAGCATTTT	CASSDTGSGNQPQHF
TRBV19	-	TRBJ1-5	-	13	TGTGCCAGTAGTAGCGTTCCCCATCAGCCCCAGCATTTT	CASSSVPHQPQHF
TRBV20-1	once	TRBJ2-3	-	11	TGCAGTGCCCCCCGGACAGATACGCAGTATTTT	CSAPRTDTQYF
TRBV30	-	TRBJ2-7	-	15	TGTGCCTGGAGCCCGGGACTTCCTCCCCACTACGAGCAGTACTTC	CAWSPGLPPHYEQYF
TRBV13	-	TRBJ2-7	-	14	TGTGCCAGCAGCTTAGGATCAGGGGTAGGGGAGCAGTACTTC	CASSLGSGVGEQYF
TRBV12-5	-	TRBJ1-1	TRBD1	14	TGTGCTAGTGGTTTTTGGGGGACAGGGACTGAAGCTTTCTTT	CASGFWGTGTEAFF
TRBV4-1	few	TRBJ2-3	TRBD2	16	TGCGCCAGCAGTTCAAGGAGTCTAGCGGGGGCAGATACGCAGTATTTT	CASSSRSLAGADTQYF
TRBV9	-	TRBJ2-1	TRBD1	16	TGTGCCAGCAGCGTAGGGGACAGGGGGTCTTACAATGAGCAGTTCTTC	CASSVGDRGSYNEQFF
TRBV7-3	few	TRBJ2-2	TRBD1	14	TGTGCCAGCAGTCCAGGGGGCCACACCGGGGAGCTGTTTTTT	CASSPGGHTGELFF
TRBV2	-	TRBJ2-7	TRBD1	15	TGTGCCAGCAGTGACGCTACAGGGGTTGCCTACGAGCAGTACTTC	CASSDATGVAYEQYF
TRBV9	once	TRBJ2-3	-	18	TGTGCCAGCAGCGTAGGCTCCTACAGCGGGGACAACACAGATACGCAGTATTTT	CASSVGSYSGDNTDTQYF
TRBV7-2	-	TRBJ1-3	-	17	TGTGCCAGCAGCTACCGGGCCACAGGTTACTCTGGAAACACCATATATTTT	CASSYRATGYSGNTIYF
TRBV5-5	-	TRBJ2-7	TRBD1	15	TGTGCCAGCAGTAACTTGAGACAGGGGATCTACGAGCAGTACTTC	CASSNLRQGIYEQYF
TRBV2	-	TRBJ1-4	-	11	TGTGCCAGCAGTGAAGCCCGAAAACTGTTTTTT	CASSEARKLFF
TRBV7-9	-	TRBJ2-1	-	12	TGTGCCAGCGGGGGGGGCGGGAATGAGCAGTTCTTC	CASGGGGNEQFF
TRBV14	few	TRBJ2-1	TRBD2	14	TGTGCCAGCAGCCGGGGACTAGGGGGATTTGAGCAGTTCTTC	CASSRGLGGFEQFF
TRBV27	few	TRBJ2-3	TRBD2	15	TGTGCCAGCAGTCCGATCGGGGGGGTCACAGATACGCAGTATTTT	CASSPIGGVTDTQYF
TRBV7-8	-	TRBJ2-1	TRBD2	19	TGTGCCAGCAGCCAGCCGACTAGCGGGGGGAAGGGCTCCTACAATGAGCAGTTCTTC	CASSQPTSGGKGSYNEQFF
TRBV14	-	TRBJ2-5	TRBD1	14	TGTGCCAGCAGCCAGTCCGACAGGGTCTGGGCCCAGTACTTC	CASSQSDRVWAQYF
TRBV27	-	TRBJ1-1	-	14	TGTGCCAGCAGTTCGCTGTCGGGTACCCCTGAAGCTTTCTTT	CASSSLSGTPEAFF
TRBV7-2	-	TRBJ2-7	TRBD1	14	TGTGCCAGTGCCCAATTAGACAGGGTGGGGGAGCAGTACTTC	CASAQLDRVGEQYF
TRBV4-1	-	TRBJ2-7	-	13	TGCGCCAGCAGCCAAGGACTAATCTACGAGCAGTACTTC	CASSQGLIYEQYF
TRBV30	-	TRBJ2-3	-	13	TGTGCCTGGAGTGTACTCACGACAGATACGCAGTATTTT	CAWSVLTTDTQYF
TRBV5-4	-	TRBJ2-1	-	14	TGTGCCAGCAGCTTGGCGGGGGGCCCAGCTGAGCAGTTCTTC	CASSLAGGPAEQFF
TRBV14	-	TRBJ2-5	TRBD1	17	TGTGCCAGCAGCCTTCACAGGGGTCATAGGTACCAAGAGACCCAGTACTTC	CASSLHRGHRYQETQYF
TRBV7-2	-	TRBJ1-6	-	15	TGTGCCAGCAGCTTGGGCACGGCTCATAATTCACCCCTCCACTTT	CASSLGTAHNSPLHF
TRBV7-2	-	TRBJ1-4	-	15	TGTGCCAGCAGCAGAAACAGGGCAACTAATGAAAAACTGTTTTTT	CASSRNRATNEKLFF
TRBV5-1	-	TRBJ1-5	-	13	TGCGCCAGCAGCTTGGGACAGAATCAGCCCCAGCATTTT	CASSLGQNQPQHF
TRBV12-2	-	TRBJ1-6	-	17	TGTGCAAGTCGCTTAGTTTTAATCGCAGGGCGGGAAGCACCCCTCCACTTT	CASRLVLIAGREAPLHF